This T cell receptor (beta chain) emerged from a study of CD8 T cells in ankylosing spondylitis. Whole-study results and caveats: Disease-linked clones, CD8+, were relatively rare in peripheral blood. A TCR beta motif made of several highly homologous variants seemed typical of ankylosing spondylitis blood.

It was by quantitative 5'-RACE with molecular barcodes that TCR beta libraries were made. TCRdb redid the calling of the 5' RACE reads with MiXCR, one entry per CDR3 protein. The table shows about 460,000 distinct CDR3 sequences, with approximately 5% occurring only once. This clonotype was observed many times. The target antigen is unknown. V lost 5 bases, J lost 12 bases, and 23 bases lay in between. The CDR3 runs 15 residues. Specimen: blood, either unsorted or a sorted T cell fraction (not recorded which). The clonotype comes from a male donor with ankylosing spondylitis. This sequence joins TRBV12-3 or TRBV12-4 and TRBJ2-1; maybe TRBD2 (6 bases). CDR3 DNA sequence: TGTGCCAGCAGTACCCGGGACTTCACCTTAGGCGCGCAGTTCTTC. This translates into CASSTRDFTLGAQFF.